This T cell receptor beta chain was captured in a study of long-term antiretroviral therapy in people with HIV. Study-wide results and limits: In HIV, the repertoires covered a tighter span of CDR3 lengths than in controls. From the mid-2000s to the late 2010s, blood was obtained, possibly while participants received older ART regimens. The repertoire was dominated at all time points by clones expanded before ART.

Version v3.0 of the immunoSEQ assay ran at survey level. Sequencing targeted roughly 35,000-55,000 T-cell genomes per sample. Assay: immunoSEQ multiplex PCR; the TCRdb copy retains only in-frame clones and omits some. The table lists approximately 23,000 clones, about 88% of them singletons. As regards this clone: Its matching antigen is unknown.

This CDR3 is built from 15 residues. Trimming took 8 bases from V and 3 from J; bases not matched to a gene: 9. In germline, CDR1 is SGHAT, CDR2 FQNNGV. V and J are TRBV11-2 and TRBJ2-7; TRBD2 agrees at 11 bases. The sequencing here drew on unsorted PBMCs, taken just over 2.6 years after starting antiretroviral therapy. The source of this sequence is a man in his forties with HIV. CDR3 DNA sequence: TGTGCCAGCGGCAACTTAGCGGGGGGGATCTACGAGCAGTACTTC. Its translation is CASGNLAGGIYEQYF.